This T cell receptor (beta chain) was profiled in a study of Graves' ophthalmopathy and Graves' hyperthyroidism. RNA served as the template for amplifying TCR beta CDR3 regions. HTBI primers were used in a first-round RT-PCR, which preceded a second-round multiplex PCR. TCRdb re-called the multiplex PCR reads through MiXCR, storing one row per CDR3 protein. This sample has approximately 480,000 distinct CDR3 sequences, with 13% to 15% found just once. The sequence derives from a woman in her thirties with Graves' ophthalmopathy. Sequenced sample: blood.

CDR3 protein: CAVRTDTYEQYF. In DNA, the CDR3 is TGTGCCGTACGGACAGACACCTACGAGCAGTACTTC. The J gene is TRBJ2-7, the V gene TRBV30; weak D call: TRBD1 (6 bases). From germline, CDR1 is GTSNPN and CDR2 SVGIG (reference sequence). The CDR3 covers 12 residues. Trimming pared 8 bases from V and 2 bases from J, leaving 13 bases between. Together with reference TRBV30 and TRBJ2-7, the CDR3 gives the full variable domain: SQTIHQWPATLVQPVGSPLSLECTVEGTSNPNLYWYRQAAGRGLQLLFYSVGIGQISSEVPQNLSASRPQDRQFILSSKKLLLSDSGFYLCAVRTDTYEQYFGPGTRLTVT.